Each of the 23 T cell receptor beta chains below was sequenced from the same sample in a study of cytomegalovirus exposure and HLA in healthy donors. Produced via immunoSEQ multiplex PCR; TCRdb's table is partial and in-frame only. The sample carries some 250,000 clones, about 90% recorded once. The sample was PBMCs. The receptors stem from a woman between 18 and 29 years old in good health and CMV-seronegative.

The chain carries TRBV2 and TRBJ2-5; weak D call: TRBD2 (6 bases). Germline lookup yields CDR1 SNHLY and CDR2 FYNNEI. The CDR3 extends over 14 amino acids. V was cut by 6 bases and J by 1 base, with 12 bases left in between. The CDR3 protein is CASRAVLAQETQYF. CDR3 nucleotides: TGTGCCAGCAGGGCAGTACTAGCCCAAGAGACCCAGTACTTC.

In the case of this clone: Other DNA variants within this sample encode the same CDR3. V and J are TRBV28 and TRBJ1-1; possibly TRBD1 for D (6 bases). The germline V gene encodes CDR1 MDHEN and CDR2 SYDVKM. The CDR3 has 14 amino acids. Trimming cost V 5 bases and J 0 bases, with 10 bases left between them. DNA of the CDR3: TGTGCCAGCAGTCCCACAGGGTTGAACACTGAAGCTTTCTTT. This translates into CASSPTGLNTEAFF.

This sequence joins TRBV10-3 and TRBJ2-2, with D tentatively TRBD2 (5 bases). V shed 3 bases and J shed 1 base, with 15 bases lying between them. This CDR3 contains 17 residues. Germline CDR1 reads ENHRY; CDR2 reads SYGVKD. Here the CDR3 reads CAISDLSRGGNTGELFF. DNA for the CDR3: TGTGCCATCAGTGATCTCTCACGGGGTGGGAACACCGGGGAGCTGTTTTTT.

The genes are TRBV5-4 and TRBJ1-2; 8 bases line up with TRBD1. V lost 0 bases to trimming and J lost 5 bases; unmatched junction nucleotides: 3. The CDR3 is 14 amino acids. Per the germline V gene, CDR1 is SGHNT and CDR2 is YYREEE (reference sequence). CDR3 loop: CASSLEDREYGYTF. The CDR3 DNA reads TGTGCCAGCAGCTTGGAGGACAGGGAGTATGGCTACACCTTC.

CDR3 sequence: CASSPRQGATWGTEAFF. As DNA, the CDR3 is TGTGCCAGCTCACCCAGACAGGGGGCGACGTGGGGAACTGAAGCTTTCTTT. This chain links TRBV18 with TRBJ1-1; 10 bases are shared with TRBD1. Germline CDR1 and CDR2: KGHSH and LQKENI. V gave up 3 bases and J gave up 5 bases; unmatched junction bases: 12. The CDR3 is 17 residues long.

Concerning this clone: The identical CDR3 is also encoded by other nucleotide sequences in the sample. The CDR3 reads CASSSTNTGELFF. The CDR3 nucleotides read TGTGCCAGCAGCTCCACGAACACCGGGGAGCTGTTTTTT. V and J are TRBV7-9 and TRBJ2-2; D gene ambiguous. The CDR3 sequence is 13 residues long. Trimming pared 4 bases from V and 0 bases from J, leaving 3 bases between. CDR1 and CDR2 (germline): SEHNR, FQNEAQ (reference sequence).

Only one count was recorded for this clone. The V call is TRBV6-1, the J call TRBJ2-5; possibly TRBD1 for D (6 bases). Germline assignment: CDR1 MNHNS and CDR2 SASEGT. The CDR3 is 15 amino acids. V lost 2 bases, J lost 1 base, and 11 bases lay in between. CDR3 loop: CASSELRGTQETQYF. The CDR3 nucleotides read TGTGCCAGCAGTGAATTAAGGGGGACCCAAGAGACCCAGTACTTC.

The chain employs TRBV6-5 and TRBJ2-3, with D possibly being TRBD1 (6 bases). The CDR3 length is 15 residues. Trimming cost V 2 bases and J 5 bases, with 14 bases left between them. Germline values: CDR1 MNHEY, CDR2 SVGAGI. CDR3 sequence: CASSYIGGNRDTQYF. As DNA, the CDR3 is TGTGCCAGCAGTTACATAGGGGGTAATCGAGATACGCAGTATTTT.

This clone was seen a single time. The J gene is TRBJ2-5, the V gene TRBV11-2, with 7 bases lining up with TRBD2. V lost 0 bases to trimming and J lost 5 bases; unmatched junction nucleotides: 15. Germline V gene lookup returns CDR1 SGHAT and CDR2 FQNNGV. This CDR3 region has 18 residues. The CDR3 here is CASSLDYRRRGKGETQYF. CDR3 sequence (DNA): TGTGCCAGCAGCTTAGATTATAGACGGCGGGGGAAGGGGGAGACCCAGTACTTC.

V usage is TRBV9 and J usage is TRBJ2-5; 7 positions agree with TRBD1. The germline gives CDR1 SGDLS, CDR2 YYNGEE. V dropped 3 bases and J dropped 5; count of bases not matched to a gene: 10. This CDR3 region has 15 residues. The CDR3 nucleotides are TGTGCCAGCAGCGCAGAACTCAGGGGACAGGAGACCCAGTACTTC. It translates to CASSAELRGQETQYF.

The rearrangement joins TRBV13 to TRBJ2-5; D is possibly TRBD1 (6 bases). The length of the CDR3 is 18 residues. Germline V lookup: CDR1 PRHDT, CDR2 FYEKMQ (reference sequence). V was cut by 1 base and J by 3 bases, with 21 bases left in between. DNA for the CDR3: TGTGCCAGCAGCTTAGTTAAATACAGGGAAGGTGAGAAAGAGACCCAGTACTTC. As protein: CASSLVKYREGEKETQYF.

The chain links TRBV11-3 to TRBJ1-5; 10 bases are shared with TRBD1. The germline gives CDR1 SGHNT, CDR2 YENEEA. The V gene end was trimmed by 0 bases and the J gene end by 6 bases; junction bases not matched to a gene: 17. This CDR3 spans 20 amino acids. The CDR3 loop reads CASSLDLVSAGDRGGQPQHF. DNA of the CDR3: TGTGCCAGCAGCTTAGATCTCGTGAGCGCTGGGGACAGGGGAGGTCAGCCCCAGCATTTT.

The CDR3 DNA follows: TGTGCCAGTAGTATACTCGGGAGACATCAGCCCCAGCATTTT. Residues: CASSILGRHQPQHF. The chain links TRBV19 to TRBJ1-5, with D unresolved. CDR1 is LNHDA, CDR2 SQIVND, per germline (reference sequence). The CDR3 contains 14 residues. The ends were cut back, 2 bases at V and 5 bases at J, with 10 bases in the middle.

The chain carries TRBV2 and TRBJ1-4; D is possibly TRBD1 (5 bases). V dropped 5 bases and J dropped 5 bases, with 9 bases sitting between them. Germline loops: CDR1 SNHLY, CDR2 FYNNEI. This CDR3 has 13 residues. The chain's CDR3 is CASSRQPNEKLFF. CDR3 sequence (DNA): TGTGCCAGCAGTAGACAGCCGAATGAAAAACTGTTTTTT.

The V and J genes are TRBV11-2 and TRBJ1-1; TRBD1 agrees at 11 bases. The CDR3 is 15 residues long. Germline V gene data show CDR1 as SGHAT and CDR2 as FQNNGV. V was clipped by 5 bases and J by 4 bases; unmatched bases: 6. CDR3 in amino acids: CASSQTGTGGTEAFF. In DNA form, the CDR3 reads TGTGCCAGCAGCCAAACCGGGACAGGGGGCACTGAAGCTTTCTTT.

The chain links TRBV19 to TRBJ1-4, with D maybe TRBD1 (5 bases). Trimming pared 5 bases from V and 2 bases from J, leaving 15 bases between. The germline V gene has CDR1 LNHDA and CDR2 SQIVND (reference sequence). The CDR3 extends over 16 amino acids. CDR3 region: CASSDKRGRTNEKLFF. The CDR3 nucleotides read TGTGCCAGTAGTGATAAGCGGGGGAGGACTAATGAAAAACTGTTTTTT.

This clone was recorded only once. This chain links TRBV9 with TRBJ2-2; D call uncertain. CDR1 SGDLS and CDR2 YYNGEE come from the germline V gene. Trimming left V 0 bases short and J 1 base short, with 7 bases between. The CDR3 sequence is 15 residues long. CDR3 protein: CASSVEAVNTGELFF. The CDR3 region has the DNA TGTGCCAGCAGCGTAGAGGCGGTGAACACCGGGGAGCTGTTTTTT.

The CDR3 is CASSASGGPTGELFF. The DNA of the CDR3 is TGTGCCAGCAGCGCTAGCGGGGGACCCACCGGGGAGCTGTTTTTT. The chain joins TRBV5-4 to TRBJ2-2; 10 nucleotides line up with TRBD2. The CDR3 length is 15 residues. J was trimmed by 4 bases and V by 4 bases; bases with no gene match: 4. Germline assignment: CDR1 SGHNT and CDR2 YYREEE (reference sequence).

This chain links TRBV6-1 with TRBJ2-3; 8 bases line up with TRBD2. Germline assignment: CDR1 MNHNS and CDR2 SASEGT. The CDR3 loop spans 19 amino acids. The V gene end was trimmed by 1 base and the J gene end by 0 bases; junction bases not matched to a gene: 12. CDR3 nucleotide sequence: TGTGCCAGCAGTGAAGAGGCTGGTGGGGCGGGGGGCAGCACAGATACGCAGTATTTT. This gives the protein CASSEEAGGAGGSTDTQYF.

The rearrangement links TRBV11-2 to TRBJ2-2, with D tentatively TRBD1 (6 bases). From germline, CDR1 is SGHAT and CDR2 FQNNGV. Trimming cost V 7 bases and J 6 bases, with 9 bases left between them. CDR3 length: 12 amino acids. The CDR3 loop is CASNEGAGELFF. CDR3 DNA sequence: TGTGCCAGCAACGAGGGGGCCGGGGAGCTGTTTTTT.

The chain employs TRBV6-1 and TRBJ2-1, with a possible D match to TRBD2 (6 bases). Germline V lookup: CDR1 MNHNS, CDR2 SASEGT. V was shortened by 0 bases and J by 4 bases, with 22 bases between the two germline ends. This CDR3 has 19 amino acids. CDR3 region: CASSEAPGLPGLSYNEQFF. The CDR3 coding sequence is TGTGCCAGCAGTGAAGCTCCGGGATTACCGGGACTCTCTTACAATGAGCAGTTCTTC.

In its sample, this clone was seen once. The chain links TRBV13 to TRBJ1-3; D not certain. V lost 4 bases and J lost 0, with 7 bases in between. Per germline, CDR1 PRHDT and CDR2 FYEKMQ (reference sequence). This CDR3 comprises 14 residues. In nucleotides, the CDR3 is TGTGCCAGCAGCTCGCGGGTCTCTGGAAACACCATATATTTT. Protein sequence: CASSSRVSGNTIYF.

This sequence joins TRBV11-2 and TRBJ2-7, with 8 bases aligning to TRBD1. From germline, CDR1 is SGHAT and CDR2 FQNNGV. CDR3 size: 12 residues. V gave up 5 bases and J gave up 5 bases; unmatched junction bases: 2. The CDR3 loop is CASSQQGDEQYF. CDR3 coding DNA: TGTGCCAGCAGCCAACAGGGGGACGAGCAGTACTTC.